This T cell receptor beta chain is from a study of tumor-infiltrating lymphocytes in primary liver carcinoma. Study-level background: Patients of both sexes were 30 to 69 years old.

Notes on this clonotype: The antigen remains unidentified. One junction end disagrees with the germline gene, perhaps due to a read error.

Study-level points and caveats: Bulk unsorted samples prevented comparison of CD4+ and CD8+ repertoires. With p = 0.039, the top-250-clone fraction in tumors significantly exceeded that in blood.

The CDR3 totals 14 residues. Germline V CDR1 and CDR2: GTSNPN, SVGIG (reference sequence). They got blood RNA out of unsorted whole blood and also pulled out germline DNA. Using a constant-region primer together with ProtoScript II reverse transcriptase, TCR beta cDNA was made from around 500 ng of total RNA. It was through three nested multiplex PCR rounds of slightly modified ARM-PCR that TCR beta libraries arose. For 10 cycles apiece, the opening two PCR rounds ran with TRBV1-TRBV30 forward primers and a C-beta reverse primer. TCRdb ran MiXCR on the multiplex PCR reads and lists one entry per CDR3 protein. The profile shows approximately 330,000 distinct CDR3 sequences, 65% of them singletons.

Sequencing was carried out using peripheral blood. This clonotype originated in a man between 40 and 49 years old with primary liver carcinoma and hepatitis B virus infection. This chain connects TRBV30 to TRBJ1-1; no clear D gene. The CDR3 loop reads CAWKKILDGTEASF. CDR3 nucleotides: TGTGCCTGGAAGAAGATCCTGGACGGAACTGAAGCTTCCTTT.